Shown below are 14 T cell receptor beta chains from a single sample sequenced in a study of blood T cells in healthy people across ages. It was with a sample-barcoded 5' primer and a J-beta primer mix that a second PCR of roughly 7 to 11 cycles was run. A single record per CDR3 protein comes from TCRdb applying MiXCR to the 5' RACE reads. The data hold 700,000 to 800,000 distinct CDR3 sequences, with 43% observed a single time. Sequenced input: blood. The receptors stem from a woman in her fifties or sixties in good health.

The chain employs TRBV28 and TRBJ1-2; the D gene is possibly TRBD1 (6 bases). V was clipped by 7 bases and J by 8 bases, with 29 bases between them. This CDR3 has 17 residues. CDR1 and CDR2 from the germline V gene are MDHEN and SYDVKM. Here the CDR3 reads CASTSQDSLSMTRGYTF. CDR3 nucleotides: TGTGCCAGCACCTCACAGGACAGTCTCTCTATGACGCGGGGCTACACCTTC.

A few counts support this clonotype. The V and J genes are TRBV10-1 and TRBJ2-5; D might be TRBD1 (5 bases). The J call may be mistaken, given a closer DNA end match to TRBJ2-7. Germline assignment: CDR1 WNHNN and CDR2 SYGVQD (reference sequence). The CDR3 has 15 amino acids. This chain's CDR3 is CASSGSREAIDEQYF. The CDR3 DNA reads TGCGCCAGCAGTGGATCCAGGGAAGCTATCGACGAGCAGTACTTC.

V gene TRBV28 combines with J gene TRBJ2-5, with D hard to call. Germline V gene lookup returns CDR1 MDHEN and CDR2 SYDVKM. V lost 2 bases to trimming and J lost 9 bases, with 10 bases between them. This CDR3 is 12 amino acids long. CDR3 amino acids: CASSLIRNAQYF. The CDR3, as DNA: TGTGCCAGCAGTTTAATAAGGAACGCCCAGTACTTC.

This clonotype was counted a few times. The gene calls are TRBV7-2 and TRBJ2-3; D is perhaps TRBD1 (6 bases). Germline V CDR1 and CDR2: SGHTA, FQGNSA. This CDR3 spans 16 amino acids. Trimming shortened V by 2 bases and J by 0 bases, and 12 bases separated the two germline ends. The CDR3 spells CASSLLWDTSTDTQYF. The CDR3 nucleotides read TGTGCCAGCAGCTTATTGTGGGACACAAGCACAGATACGCAGTATTTT. Complete variable domain (other parts from reference TRBV7-2 and TRBJ2-3): GAGVSQSPSNKVTEKGKDVELRCDPISGHTALYWYRQSLGQGLEFLIYFQGNSAPDKSGLPSDRFSAERTGGSVSTLTIQRTQQEDSAVYLCASSLLWDTSTDTQYFGPGTRLTVL.

Comment on this clonotype: Possible read error: a much larger clone is one base away. The chain employs TRBV28 and TRBJ2-6, with 7 bases identical to TRBD1. The CDR3 spans 17 residues. Germline CDR1 reads MDHEN; CDR2 reads SYDVKM. CDR3 sequence reads: CASSSGQASPGADVLTF. CDR3 coding DNA: TGTGCCAGCAGTTCCGGACAGGCCAGCCCTGGGGCCGACGTCCTGACTTTC.

This clonotype was detected only a few times. V usage is TRBV7-3 and J usage is TRBJ2-3; no reliable D call. Germline CDR1 reads SGHTA; CDR2 reads FQGTGA. Trimming left V 4 bases short and J 7 bases short, with 15 bases between. The CDR3 is 14 amino acids. CDR3 nucleotides: TGTGCCAGCAGCTCCCATATGGGCGGCAATACGCAGTATTTT. Translated: CASSSHMGGNTQYF.

The CDR3, as DNA: TGTGCCAGCAGCCCCGGGCACCACAGGGGGTTAAGGTCACCCCTCCACTTT. Amino acid sequence: CASSPGHHRGLRSPLHF. J is TRBJ1-6 and V is TRBV5-8, with 8 bases identical to TRBD1. The germline V gene encodes CDR1 SGHTS and CDR2 YDEGEE. V was clipped by 4 bases and J by 10 bases; unmatched bases: 16. This CDR3 has 17 residues.

The genes are TRBV9 and TRBJ2-1, with 7 bases identical to TRBD2. The J segment lost 2 bases and the V segment lost 4 bases, leaving 9 bases of the junction unmatched. The CDR3 contains 16 residues. Germline CDR1 and CDR2: SGDLS and YYNGEE. DNA for the CDR3: TGTGCCAGCAGCTGGTCCTGGGGGGGTACCTACAATGAGCAGTTCTTC. This codes for CASSWSWGGTYNEQFF. Based on the CDR3 plus reference TRBV9 and TRBJ2-1, the full variable domain is DSGVTQTPKHLITATGQRVTLRCSPRSGDLSVYWYQQSLDQGLQFLIQYYNGEERAKGNILERFSAQQFPDLHSELNLSSLELGDSALYFCASSWSWGGTYNEQFFGPGTRLTVL.

This chain connects TRBV20-1 to TRBJ2-4; 8 bases are shared with TRBD2. Looked up from germline, CDR1 is DFQATT and CDR2 is SNEGSKA (reference sequence). The V segment lost 4 bases and the J segment 13 bases; nucleotides outside the gene matches: 6. This CDR3 is built from 11 residues. The CDR3 protein is CSATTQREQYF. The CDR3 DNA sequence: TGCAGTGCTACAACCCAGCGGGAGCAGTACTTC.

V gene TRBV6-1 combines with J gene TRBJ2-7, with D perhaps TRBD2 (5 bases). The CDR3 covers 16 residues. Germline V CDR1 and CDR2: MNHNS, SASEGT. V dropped 6 bases and J dropped 5 bases, with 23 bases sitting between them. As DNA, the CDR3 is TGTGCCAGCAGGCCAGGAGGAGGCATTCTCCGTCACGAGCAGTACTTC. Translated, it gives CASRPGGGILRHEQYF.

The V call is TRBV10-3, the J call TRBJ1-2; tentative D call: TRBD1 (5 bases). The ends were cut back, 4 bases at V and 2 bases at J, with 8 bases in the middle. The CDR3 sequence is 13 residues long. Germline values: CDR1 ENHRY, CDR2 SYGVKD. The CDR3 is CAISVAGNYGYTF. The CDR3 DNA follows: TGTGCCATCAGTGTAGCAGGGAACTATGGCTACACCTTC.

J is TRBJ2-1 and V is TRBV6-2 or TRBV6-3; TRBD2 matches 11 bases. This CDR3 comprises 15 residues. CDR1 is MNHEY, CDR2 SVGEGT, per germline. The junction had 13 bases not matched to a gene; V was cut back by 8 bases and J by 10 bases. DNA for the CDR3: TGTGCCAGCTCTACCATAGCGGGAGGGATCTACGAGCAGTTCTTC. Translation: CASSTIAGGIYEQFF.

This rearrangement joins TRBV20-1 to TRBJ2-5; 13 nucleotides agree with TRBD2. The CDR3 spans 13 residues. After removal of 8 bases from V and 3 bases from J, the junction contained 3 bases not matched to a gene. Germline CDR1 is DFQATT and CDR2 is SNEGSKA (reference sequence). Here the CDR3 reads CSYGTSGEETQYF. The CDR3 region has the DNA TGCAGTTACGGGACTAGCGGGGAAGAGACCCAGTACTTC.

This clonotype was seen a handful of times. This rearrangement joins TRBV29-1 to TRBJ2-1; no firm D call. V shed 4 bases and J shed 5 bases, with 12 bases lying between them. In germline, CDR1 is SQVTM, CDR2 ANQGSEA. There are 13 residues in the CDR3. In DNA, the CDR3 is TGCAGCGTTGTTGCAGACGGGCACAATGAGCAGTTCTTC. Residues: CSVVADGHNEQFF.